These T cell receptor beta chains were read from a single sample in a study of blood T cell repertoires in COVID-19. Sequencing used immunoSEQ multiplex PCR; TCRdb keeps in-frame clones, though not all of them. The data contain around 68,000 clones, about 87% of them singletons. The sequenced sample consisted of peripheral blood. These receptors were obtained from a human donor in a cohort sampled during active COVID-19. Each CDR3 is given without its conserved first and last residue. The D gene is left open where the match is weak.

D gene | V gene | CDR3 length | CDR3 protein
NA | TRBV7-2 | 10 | ASSLDIYEQF
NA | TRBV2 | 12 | ASSERQGKTEAF
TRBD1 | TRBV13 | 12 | ASSHGQGAYEQY
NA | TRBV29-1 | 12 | SVLGGQNTGELF
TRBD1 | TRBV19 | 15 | ASSPPARTGSTDTQY
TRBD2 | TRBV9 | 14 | ASSVGLAGVYNEQF
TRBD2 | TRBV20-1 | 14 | SASLVVGGRAATQY
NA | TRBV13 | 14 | ASSFGVPGAAGELF
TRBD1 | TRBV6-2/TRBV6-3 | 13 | ASSDHRGPEQPQH
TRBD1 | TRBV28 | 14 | ASSARQGATNEKLF
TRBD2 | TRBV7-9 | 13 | ASSRGLAGPGELF
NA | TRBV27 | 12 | ASSLIRSYYEQY
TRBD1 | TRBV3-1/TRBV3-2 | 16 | ASSQESWQGDSTGELF
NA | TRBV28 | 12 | ASSRGGPNYGYT
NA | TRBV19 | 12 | ASTPDRGTDTQY
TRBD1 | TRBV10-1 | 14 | ASSESIGTGIGEQY
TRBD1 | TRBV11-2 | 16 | ASSSRQGSLTGANVLT
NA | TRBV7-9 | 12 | ASSSAIQNYGYT
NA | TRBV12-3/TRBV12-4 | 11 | ASSPEGTNEQF
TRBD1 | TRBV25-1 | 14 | ASSATGGSYNSPLH
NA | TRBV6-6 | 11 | ASSGGGDRELF
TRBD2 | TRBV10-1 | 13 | ASSEGTTRVDEQF
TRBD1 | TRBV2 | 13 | ASSTQGAGIAEAF
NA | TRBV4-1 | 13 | ASSQPSGRWTEAF
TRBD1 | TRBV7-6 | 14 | ASSLGQGGGNTEAF
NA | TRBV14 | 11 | ASSRGRNNEQF
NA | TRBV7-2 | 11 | ASSLGGGNTIY
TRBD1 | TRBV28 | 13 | ASSSPGQGDYGYT
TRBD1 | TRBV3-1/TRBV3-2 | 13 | ASSQPDRRNTEAF
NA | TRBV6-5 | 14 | ASSLTGSGRTDTQY
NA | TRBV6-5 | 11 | ASRAGGVTEAF
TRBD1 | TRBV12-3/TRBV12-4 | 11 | ASSRDRTYEQY
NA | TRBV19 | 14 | ASSDSRTVYQETQY
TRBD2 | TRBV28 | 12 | ASSLLAGYNEQF
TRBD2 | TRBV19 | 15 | ASSIDPAGGPSDTQY
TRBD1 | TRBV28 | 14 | ASSISDRAVGNTIY
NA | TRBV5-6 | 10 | ASSSGEYEQY
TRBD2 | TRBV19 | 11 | ASRAGGTETQY
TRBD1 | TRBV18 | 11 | ATAGQGNQPQH
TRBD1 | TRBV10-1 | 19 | ARFRESSFGTGSDGANVLT
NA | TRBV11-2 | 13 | ASSLKGSRNTEAF
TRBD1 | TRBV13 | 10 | ASSSGTGGYT
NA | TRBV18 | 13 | ASSRGDRATDTQY
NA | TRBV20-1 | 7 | SASTEAF
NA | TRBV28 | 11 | ASIGGTYNEQF